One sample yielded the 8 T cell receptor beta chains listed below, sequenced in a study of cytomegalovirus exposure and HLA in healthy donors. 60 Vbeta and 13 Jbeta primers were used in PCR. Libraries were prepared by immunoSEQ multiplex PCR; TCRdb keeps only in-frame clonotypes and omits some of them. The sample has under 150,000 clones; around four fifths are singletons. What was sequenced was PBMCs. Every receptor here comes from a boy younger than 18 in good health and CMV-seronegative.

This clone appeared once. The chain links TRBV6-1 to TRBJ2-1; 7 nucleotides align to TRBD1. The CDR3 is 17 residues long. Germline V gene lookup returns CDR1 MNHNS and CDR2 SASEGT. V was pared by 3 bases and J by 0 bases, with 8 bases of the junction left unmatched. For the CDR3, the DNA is TGTGCCAGCAGTGACACAGGGGACCCCAGCTCCTACAATGAGCAGTTCTTC. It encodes CASSDTGDPSSYNEQFF.

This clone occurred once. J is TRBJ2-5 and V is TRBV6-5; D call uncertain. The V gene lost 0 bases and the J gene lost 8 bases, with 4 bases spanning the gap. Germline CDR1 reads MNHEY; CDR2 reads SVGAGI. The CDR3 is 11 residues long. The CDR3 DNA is TGTGCCAGCAGTTACTCGACTACCCAGTACTTC. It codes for CASSYSTTQYF.

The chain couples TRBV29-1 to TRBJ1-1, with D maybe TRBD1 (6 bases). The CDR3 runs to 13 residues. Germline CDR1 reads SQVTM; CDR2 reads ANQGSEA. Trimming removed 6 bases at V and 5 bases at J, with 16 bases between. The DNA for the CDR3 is TGCAGCGTAAGGGACACCCTGGGGACTGAAGCTTTCTTT. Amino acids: CSVRDTLGTEAFF.

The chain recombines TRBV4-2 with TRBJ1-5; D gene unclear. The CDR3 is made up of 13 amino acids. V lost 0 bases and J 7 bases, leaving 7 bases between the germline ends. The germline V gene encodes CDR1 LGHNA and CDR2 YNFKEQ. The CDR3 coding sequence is TGTGCCAGCAGCCAAGAAGAGTTCCAGCCCCAGCATTTT. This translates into CASSQEEFQPQHF.

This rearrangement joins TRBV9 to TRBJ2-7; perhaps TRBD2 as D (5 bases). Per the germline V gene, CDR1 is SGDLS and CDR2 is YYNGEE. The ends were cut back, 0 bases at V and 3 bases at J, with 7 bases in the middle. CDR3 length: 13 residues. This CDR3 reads CASSVGGSYEQYF. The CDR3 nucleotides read TGTGCCAGCAGCGTAGGTGGGAGCTACGAGCAGTACTTC.

The CDR3 here is CASSLAFGGDYEQYF. CDR3 bases: TGTGCCAGCAGCTTGGCCTTCGGGGGAGATTACGAGCAGTACTTC. The chain uses TRBV5-4 and TRBJ2-7; D is possibly TRBD2 (6 bases). The CDR3 runs to 15 residues. Germline assignment: CDR1 SGHNT and CDR2 YYREEE (reference sequence). The V end was cut by 0 bases, the J end by 4 bases, with 14 bases between.

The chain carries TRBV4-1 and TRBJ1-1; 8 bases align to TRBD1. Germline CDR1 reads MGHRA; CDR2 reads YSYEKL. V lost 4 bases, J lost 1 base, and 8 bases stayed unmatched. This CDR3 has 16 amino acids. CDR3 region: CASSPTGGIGNTEAFF. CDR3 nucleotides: TGCGCCAGCAGCCCCACAGGGGGGATCGGGAACACTGAAGCTTTCTTT.

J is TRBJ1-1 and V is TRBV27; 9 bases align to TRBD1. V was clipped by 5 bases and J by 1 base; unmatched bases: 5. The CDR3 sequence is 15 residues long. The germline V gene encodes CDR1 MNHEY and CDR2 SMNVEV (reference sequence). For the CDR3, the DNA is TGTGCCAGCAGTAAACGGGACAGGGAGAACACTGAAGCTTTCTTT. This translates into CASSKRDRENTEAFF.